Shown below are 5 T cell receptor beta chains from a single sample sequenced in a study of response to subunit inactivated influenza vaccine. Via MiXCR, TCRdb re-called the RT-PCR reads, giving one row per CDR3 protein. This table has around 470,000 distinct CDR3 sequences, roughly 7.6% appearing once. The sequencing used PBMCs from blood, collected less than 30 months after vaccination. The receptors originated from a man aged 45 to 70 who received an inactivated influenza vaccine.

This clonotype has only a few counts. The V gene is TRBV5-1, the J gene TRBJ2-7; D gene unclear. Looked up from germline, CDR1 is SGHRS and CDR2 is YFSETQ. V was shortened by 4 bases and J by 6 bases, with 17 bases between the two germline ends. The CDR3 spans 14 residues. The CDR3 bases are TGCGCCAGCAGCGTGGGTCGTAATGGTTTCGAGCAGTACTTC. Its protein is CASSVGRNGFEQYF. Based on the CDR3 plus reference TRBV5-1 and TRBJ2-7, the full variable domain is KAGVTQTPRYLIKTRGQQVTLSCSPISGHRSVSWYQQTPGQGLQFLFEYFSETQRNKGNFPGRFSGRQFSNSRSEMNVSTLELGDSALYLCASSVGRNGFEQYFGPGTRLTVT.

The chain combines TRBV7-3 with TRBJ2-3, with D maybe TRBD2 (5 bases). V was pared by 5 bases and J by 0 bases, with 15 bases between. The CDR3 contains 16 residues. From germline, CDR1 is SGHTA and CDR2 FQGTGA. CDR3 loop: CASSLLGSASTDTQYF. The CDR3 DNA follows: TGTGCCAGCAGCCTACTCGGTAGCGCTAGCACAGATACGCAGTATTTT. The entire variable domain, with the rest obtained from reference TRBV7-3 and TRBJ2-3, is as follows: GAGVSQTPSNKVTEKGKYVELRCDPISGHTALYWYRQSLGQGPEFLIYFQGTGAADDSGLPNDRFFAVRPEGSVSTLKIQRTERGDSAVYLCASSLLGSASTDTQYFGPGTRLTVL.

This clonotype has a handful of counts. CDR3 amino acids: CASSLDRAEKLFF. As DNA, the CDR3 is TGCGCCAGCAGCTTGGACAGAGCTGAAAAACTGTTTTTT. The chain recombines TRBV5-1 with TRBJ1-4, with unresolved D. The V and J ends lost 0 bases and 7 bases respectively, with 7 bases between them. The CDR3 loop spans 13 amino acids. Germline CDR1 and CDR2: SGHRS and YFSETQ.

Ten or more counts support this clonotype. J is TRBJ2-3 and V is TRBV15; D could derive from TRBD1 or TRBD2 (6 bases each). Trimming removed 4 bases at V and 6 bases at J, with 11 bases between. The CDR3 has 13 amino acids. In germline, CDR1 is LNHNV, CDR2 YYDKDF (reference sequence). CDR3 nucleotides: TGTGCCACCAGCATCCGAGGGGGGGATACGCAGTATTTT. Its translation: CATSIRGGDTQYF. Supplemented by reference TRBV15 and TRBJ2-3, the full variable domain reads DAMVIQNPRYQVTQFGKPVTLSCSQTLNHNVMYWYQQKSSQAPKLLFHYYDKDFNNEADTPDNFQSRRPNTSFCFLDIRSPGLGDTAMYLCATSIRGGDTQYFGPGTRLTVL.

The sample holds many counts of this clonotype. The chain carries TRBV6-5 and TRBJ2-7, with D uncertain. V lost 4 bases to trimming and J lost 3 bases, with 10 bases between them. Germline CDR1 MNHEY, CDR2 SVGAGI. The CDR3 covers 13 residues. The CDR3 region has the DNA TGTGCCAGCAGTTCACCGTCAATCTACGAGCAGTACTTC. Amino acid sequence: CASSSPSIYEQYF.